The 17 T cell receptor beta chains presented below share a single source sample, sequenced in a study of graft-versus-host responses after intestinal transplantation. TCRdb keeps only in-frame clones here, not all; method: immunoSEQ multiplex PCR. The data contain roughly 130,000 clones, roughly 91% of them singletons. Which antigens these TCRs recognize remains unknown. The sample consisted of unstimulated CD4+ T cells sorted from spleen or lymph node cells, taken before intestinal transplant. Receptors originate from a human donor who received an intestinal transplant.

This clone was seen a few times. The chain couples TRBV7-9 to TRBJ2-7, with TRBD2 as a possible D gene (6 bases). The CDR3 runs to 14 residues. Deletions cut 4 bases from V and 5 bases from J, with 15 bases between. Germline V gene lookup returns CDR1 SEHNR and CDR2 FQNEAQ (reference sequence). CDR3 sequence: CASSSVGRGNEQYF. The DNA for the CDR3 is TGTGCCAGCAGCTCGGTCGGGAGAGGAAACGAGCAGTACTTC.

This clone was picked up one time. The V gene is TRBV28, the J gene TRBJ1-2; unclear D gene. CDR1 MDHEN and CDR2 SYDVKM come from the germline V gene. The ends were cut back, 0 bases at V and 8 bases at J, with 10 bases in the middle. The length of the CDR3 is 13 residues. The CDR3, as DNA: TGTGCCAGCAGTTTATGGAAGGGAGAGGGCTACACCTTC. It specifies CASSLWKGEGYTF.

On this clone itself: One end of the junction does not line up with germline, which may come from a read error. This sample also contains other DNA sequences that code for the same CDR3. This rearrangement joins TRBV28 to TRBJ1-3; a possible D gene is TRBD1 (6 bases). The CDR3 totals 16 residues. Germline V lookup: CDR1 MDHEN, CDR2 SYDVKM. The CDR3 nucleotides read TGTGCCAGCAGTTTATCTGACAGGTCCTCTGGGAACACCATATATTTT. This translates into CASSLSDRSSGNTIYF.

CDR3 nucleotides: TGTGCCAGCAGCTTGAGAGAGTTGGCAATCTACGAGCAGTACTTC. Its translation: CASSLRELAIYEQYF. The chain combines TRBV5-8 with TRBJ2-7; D not resolved. Germline assignment: CDR1 SGHTS and CDR2 YDEGEE. V lost 1 base to trimming and J lost 3 bases, with 14 bases between them. The length of the CDR3 is 15 residues. The variable domain in full, with the rest retrieved from reference TRBV5-8 and TRBJ2-7, is EAGVTQSPTHLIKTRGQQATLRCSPISGHTSVYWYQQALGLGLQFLLWYDEGEERNRGNFPPRFSGRQFPNYSSELNVNALELEDSALYLCASSLRELAIYEQYFGPGTRLTVT.

This clone was detected only once. V and J are TRBV11-2 and TRBJ2-3; 9 bases map to TRBD2. The CDR3 extends over 15 amino acids. V lost 3 bases and J lost 5; bases outside the gene matches: 6. The germline CDR1 and CDR2 sequences are SGHAT and FQNNGV. The CDR3 nucleotides read TGTGCCAGCAGCTTGCGGGGGGGAGGAGGAGATACGCAGTATTTT. Protein product: CASSLRGGGGDTQYF.

The table lists this clone with a few counts. This sequence joins TRBV5-1 and TRBJ2-5, with TRBD2 matching over 10 bases. Per the germline V gene, CDR1 is SGHRS and CDR2 is YFSETQ. The CDR3 sequence is 15 residues long. The J segment lost 4 bases and the V segment lost 5 bases, leaving 8 bases of the junction unmatched. The CDR3 sequence is CASSDGGTSAETQYF. The DNA of the CDR3 is TGCGCCAGCAGTGATGGGGGGACTAGCGCAGAGACCCAGTACTTC.

J is TRBJ2-7 and V is TRBV6-5; tentatively, D is TRBD2 (6 bases). The germline gives CDR1 MNHEY, CDR2 SVGAGI. V was shortened by 5 bases and J by 2 bases, with 16 bases between the two germline ends. CDR3 length: 15 residues. The CDR3 region is CASSISSAGAYEQYF. The CDR3 nucleotides read TGTGCCAGCAGTATCTCTAGCGCCGGCGCCTACGAGCAGTACTTC.

About this clone: Other DNA sequences in this specimen translate into the identical CDR3. V usage is TRBV28 and J usage is TRBJ1-5; D possibly corresponds to TRBD1 (6 bases). The length of the CDR3 is 15 residues. Per germline, CDR1 MDHEN and CDR2 SYDVKM. The ends were cut back, 1 base at V and 6 bases at J, with 13 bases in the middle. CDR3 sequence reads: CASSLLGAGGQPQHF. The CDR3 DNA is TGTGCCAGCAGTTTATTGGGGGCGGGGGGTCAGCCCCAGCATTTT.

The CDR3 reads CATSRSYPGGPMDEQYF. The CDR3 nucleotides are TGTGCCACCAGCAGAAGTTACCCGGGAGGGCCTATGGACGAGCAGTACTTC. The chain uses TRBV15 and TRBJ2-7, with 8 bases lining up with TRBD2. This CDR3 comprises 17 residues. J lost 5 bases, V lost 2 bases, and 14 bases had no gene match. Germline loops: CDR1 LNHNV, CDR2 YYDKDF (reference sequence).

The rearrangement joins TRBV6-1 to TRBJ1-1, with D possibly matching TRBD1 (6 bases). The CDR3 sequence is 13 residues long. Trimming cost V 2 bases and J 5 bases, with 9 bases left between them. Per the germline V gene, CDR1 is MNHNS and CDR2 is SASEGT. For the CDR3, the DNA is TGTGCCAGCAGTGAAAATCAGGGGACTGAAGCTTTCTTT. Residues: CASSENQGTEAFF.

V gene TRBV27 combines with J gene TRBJ2-3; the D gene is possibly TRBD1 (5 bases). Germline V gene sequence: CDR1 MNHEY, CDR2 SMNVEV (reference sequence). The CDR3 is 18 amino acids. The V and J ends lost 2 bases and 2 bases respectively, with 20 bases between them. CDR3 sequence reads: CASSLAPRALLATDTQYF. The CDR3 nucleotides are TGTGCCAGCAGTTTAGCGCCCAGGGCCCTACTTGCCACAGATACGCAGTATTTT.

About this clone: A read error may account for a junction end that differs from germline. V gene TRBV7-7 combines with J gene TRBJ2-1; 11 bases fit TRBD2. Germline CDR1 reads SSHAT; CDR2 reads FNYEAQ (reference sequence). The CDR3 extends over 16 amino acids. The CDR3 region is CASSPRGGLAVNEQFF. The DNA of the CDR3 is TGTGCTAGCAGCCCCAGAGGGGGACTAGCGGTCAATGAGCAGTTCTTC.

This chain connects TRBV20-1 to TRBJ2-7; D is uncertain. V shed 8 bases and J shed 6 bases, with 14 bases lying between them. CDR1 is DFQATT, CDR2 SNEGSKA, per germline (reference sequence). The CDR3 has 11 amino acids. The CDR3, as DNA: TGCAGTACACCTCACTTGTCCGAGCAGTACTTC. Protein sequence: CSTPHLSEQYF.

J is TRBJ2-1 and V is TRBV1; no check of the table's D call, TRBD2, against the DNA was made. TRBV1 is designated a pseudogene. The CDR3 spans 17 residues. The CDR3: CTSSQDGPPGGMNEQFF. In nucleotides, the CDR3 is TGCACCAGCAGCCAAGATGGACCGCCGGGAGGGATGAATGAGCAGTTCTTC.

This clone showed up just once. The rearrangement joins TRBV27 to TRBJ2-1; 9 bases agree with TRBD2. Germline loops: CDR1 MNHEY, CDR2 SMNVEV (reference sequence). This CDR3 has 17 amino acids. Germline trimming cut 6 bases from V and 4 bases from J; bases unmatched to any gene: 13. The CDR3 loop is CASSLTEGGRVYNEQFF. The CDR3 DNA sequence: TGTGCCAGCAGCCTCACGGAAGGCGGGAGGGTGTACAATGAGCAGTTCTTC.

The rearrangement joins TRBV5-6 to TRBJ2-1; 9 bases are a match to TRBD2. CDR1 SGHDT and CDR2 YYEEEE come from the germline V gene. The CDR3 runs 16 residues. The trim removed 5 bases at V and 1 base at J, leaving 7 bases unmatched. As DNA, the CDR3 is TGTGCCAGCAGGCCGACTAGCGGCCCGTCCTACAATGAGCAGTTCTTC. Amino acids: CASRPTSGPSYNEQFF. Full variable domain (outside the CDR3, taken from reference TRBV5-6 and TRBJ2-1): DAGVTQSPTHLIKTRGQQVTLRCSPKSGHDTVSWYQQALGQGPQFIFQYYEEEERQRGNFPDRFSGHQFPNYSSELNVNALLLGDSALYLCASRPTSGPSYNEQFFGPGTRLTVL.

This clone was counted once. This chain connects TRBV5-1 to TRBJ2-7; no clear D. Per the germline V gene, CDR1 is SGHRS and CDR2 is YFSETQ. The CDR3 runs to 14 residues. The V end was cut by 5 bases, the J end by 1 base, with 13 bases between. The CDR3 is CASRSDPLSYEQYF. The CDR3 DNA reads as TGCGCCAGCAGATCCGACCCTCTATCCTACGAGCAGTACTTC.